The 32 T cell receptor beta chains given below trace back to one sample, sequenced in a study of blood T cell repertoires in COVID-19 (dated by TCRdb to 2019 to 2021). Receptors were amplified or captured by the immunoSEQ multiplex PCR assay. TCRdb limited this immuneACCESS table to in-frame rearrangements with V and J called. A share of clones is missing; checked studies link under half to unresolved V genes, and the rest is unexplained. A total of a few hundred thousand clones appear in this sample, roughly 84% of them only once. The ten most abundant clones make up under 3% of the sample. Sequencing was carried out using PBMCs or T cells enriched from blood (not recorded which). These receptors were obtained from a woman aged 30 to 39 who had recovered from COVID-19.

The gene calls are TRBV14 and TRBJ2-5; D unresolved. Trimming removed 4 bases from V and 0 bases from J, with 9 bases in between. CDR3 length equals 14 residues. Germline CDR1 reads SGHDN; CDR2 reads FVKESK. DNA of the CDR3: TGTGCCAGCAGCCCAGGCCTGTACCAAGAGACCCAGTACTTC. Translated: CASSPGLYQETQYF.

This sequence joins TRBV12-3 or TRBV12-4 and TRBJ1-2; no firm D call. V lost 7 bases and J lost 8, with 11 bases in between. The CDR3 is 11 residues long. CDR3: CASTPGVGYTF. CDR3 bases: TGTGCCAGCACCCCCGGGGTGGGCTACACCTTC.

This sequence joins TRBV13 and TRBJ2-3, with D unresolved. CDR3 length equals 14 residues. V dropped 2 bases and J dropped 2 bases, with 8 bases sitting between them. Per the germline V gene, CDR1 is PRHDT and CDR2 is FYEKMQ (reference sequence). This CDR3 is CASSLRSVTDTQYF. DNA for the CDR3: TGTGCCAGCAGCTTACGGAGTGTCACAGATACGCAGTATTTT.

The genes are TRBV7-2 and TRBJ2-1; 10 bases align to TRBD2. Germline V CDR1 and CDR2: SGHTA, FQGNSA. CDR3 length: 16 amino acids. Trimming removed 3 bases from V and 0 bases from J; junction bases left unmatched: 2. The CDR3 loop is CASSFASGSSYNEQFF. The CDR3 nucleotides are TGTGCCAGCAGCTTTGCTAGCGGGAGCTCCTACAATGAGCAGTTCTTC.

The CDR3 region is CASQGTPYEQYF. For the CDR3, the DNA is TGTGCCAGCCAGGGCACTCCCTACGAGCAGTACTTC. This chain joins TRBV7-9 and TRBJ2-7, with a tentative D call TRBD1 (5 bases). The germline CDR1 and CDR2 sequences are SEHNR and FQNEAQ (reference sequence). CDR3 size: 12 residues. Trimming left V 8 bases short and J 2 bases short, with 10 bases between.

The gene calls are TRBV5-5 and TRBJ2-3; 9 nucleotides agree with TRBD2. The CDR3 has 15 residues. Germline CDR1 is SGHKS and CDR2 is YYEKEE (reference sequence). The junction had 7 bases not matched to a gene; V was cut back by 4 bases and J by 4 bases. The CDR3 here is CASSPQREVADTQYF. For the CDR3, the DNA is TGTGCCAGCAGCCCCCAGCGGGAGGTTGCAGATACGCAGTATTTT.

The chain recombines TRBV4-2 with TRBJ1-5; D remains unclear. Germline CDR1 and CDR2: LGHNA and YNFKEQ. The CDR3 has 15 amino acids. With 0 bases removed from V and 5 bases from J, the gap between germline ends came to 11 bases. CDR3 amino acids: CASSQDNVRDQPQHF. Here the CDR3 DNA reads TGTGCCAGCAGCCAAGATAACGTACGGGATCAGCCCCAGCATTTT.

The chain recombines TRBV5-3 with TRBJ2-7; TRBD2 might be the D (5 bases). TRBV5-3 is treated as an ORF (open reading frame) with a function not yet certain. Trimming left V 4 bases short and J 5 bases short, with 16 bases between. This CDR3 has 14 amino acids. CDR3 loop: CARSRRGPLDEQYF. In nucleotides, the CDR3 is TGTGCCAGAAGCAGACGGGGTCCCCTGGACGAGCAGTACTTC.

In this sample, this clone turned up once. The chain joins TRBV6-5 to TRBJ2-7, with 8 bases identical to TRBD2. Trimming took 0 bases from V and 1 from J; bases not matched to a gene: 2. This CDR3 spans 15 amino acids. Germline-derived CDR1 and CDR2 are MNHEY and SVGAGI. CDR3 nucleotides: TGTGCCAGCAGTTACTCGGCTAGCGGGTCCTACGAGCAGTACTTC. Amino acids: CASSYSASGSYEQYF.

The chain links TRBV24-1 to TRBJ2-5; TRBD1 matches at 9 bases. The trim removed 7 bases at V and 2 bases at J, leaving 4 bases unmatched. The CDR3 spans 14 residues. The germline gives CDR1 KGHDR, CDR2 SFDVKD. The CDR3 DNA follows: TGTGCCACCAGCCCGACAGGGGGGCAAGAGACCCAGTACTTC. Its protein product is CATSPTGGQETQYF.

The V call is TRBV12-3 or TRBV12-4, the J call TRBJ1-1, with 8 bases matching TRBD1. V was clipped by 4 bases and J by 8 bases; unmatched bases: 0. This CDR3 has 11 amino acids. CDR3 region: CASSWTGEAFF. Here the CDR3 DNA reads TGTGCCAGCAGTTGGACAGGGGAAGCTTTCTTT.

This clone was detected only once. V usage is TRBV25-1 and J usage is TRBJ2-7; D is possibly TRBD1 (6 bases). Germline V gene data show CDR1 as MGHDK and CDR2 as SYGVNS. Trimming removed 4 bases from V and 5 bases from J, with 15 bases in between. The CDR3 covers 14 residues. The CDR3 sequence is CASSVTAGAHEQYF. Here the CDR3 DNA reads TGTGCCAGCAGTGTTACAGCAGGGGCCCACGAGCAGTACTTC.

The V and J genes are TRBV5-1 and TRBJ2-3; 9 positions match TRBD1. This CDR3 has 15 amino acids. CDR1 is SGHRS, CDR2 YFSETQ, per germline. V dropped 5 bases and J dropped 2; count of bases not matched to a gene: 6. The CDR3 DNA reads TGCGCCAGCAGGAGTGACAGGGGGTACACAGATACGCAGTATTTT. Translated, it gives CASRSDRGYTDTQYF.

CDR3 nucleotides: TGTGCCAGCAGTCAGGGTGCTGGAAACACCATATATTTT. Protein sequence: CASSQGAGNTIYF. This chain links TRBV2 with TRBJ1-3, with D perhaps TRBD1 (5 bases). Between the trimmed V and J ends, which lost 5 bases and 2 bases, there was a span of 7 bases. Germline CDR1 reads SNHLY; CDR2 reads FYNNEI. The CDR3 extends over 13 amino acids.

The genes are TRBV6-6 and TRBJ2-1, with 7 positions matching TRBD2. The CDR3 runs to 15 residues. From germline, CDR1 is MNHNY and CDR2 SVGAGI (reference sequence). The ends lost 5 bases at V and 7 bases at J; junction bases unmatched: 11. The CDR3 nucleotides read TGTGCCAGCAGTCCTATAGCGGGCGCGCTGAATGAGCAGTTCTTC. Amino acid sequence: CASSPIAGALNEQFF.

V and J are TRBV11-1 and TRBJ2-2, with D possibly matching TRBD2 (6 bases). The CDR3 totals 16 residues. CDR1 and CDR2 from the germline V gene are SGHAT and FQDESV (reference sequence). The V and J ends lost 4 bases and 2 bases respectively, with 14 bases between them. In nucleotides, the CDR3 is TGTGCCAGCAGCTCTTCCGGGACTTACAACACCGGGGAGCTGTTTTTT. Encoded protein: CASSSSGTYNTGELFF.

The CDR3 sequence is CASSLGRYGYTF. The DNA of the CDR3 is TGTGCCAGTAGTTTGGGGCGCTATGGCTACACCTTC. The chain has TRBV19 and TRBJ1-2; possible D gene TRBD1, 5 bases. CDR3 size: 12 residues. V was trimmed by 5 bases and J by 4 bases, leaving 8 bases between them. Germline lookup yields CDR1 LNHDA and CDR2 SQIVND (reference sequence).

This chain connects TRBV25-1 to TRBJ2-1, with 11 bases lining up with TRBD2. Unmatched junction bases numbered 6, after V lost 7 bases and J lost 4 bases. The CDR3 contains 15 residues. The germline CDR1 and CDR2 sequences are MGHDK and SYGVNS. The CDR3 bases are TGTGCCAGCACCCCACGGACTAGCGGGTACAATGAGCAGTTCTTC. The encoded protein is CASTPRTSGYNEQFF.

The rearrangement links TRBV19 to TRBJ1-2; possible D gene TRBD1, 6 bases. The CDR3 contains 15 residues. In germline, CDR1 is LNHDA, CDR2 SQIVND (reference sequence). Trimming shortened V by 6 bases and J by 1 base, and 15 bases separated the two germline ends. The CDR3 DNA is TGTGCCAGTAGGCCTTGGACAGACGTTAACTATGGCTACACCTTC. This sequence encodes CASRPWTDVNYGYTF.

The DNA of the CDR3 is TGTGCCAGCAGTGAATACAGCGGACAGCTGAACTCCTACGAGCAGTACTTC. It specifies CASSEYSGQLNSYEQYF. The genes are TRBV25-1 and TRBJ2-7, with D perhaps matching TRBD1 (6 bases). The germline V and J ends were trimmed by 0 bases and 0 bases, with 15 bases remaining between them. The CDR3 totals 17 residues. In germline, CDR1 is MGHDK, CDR2 SYGVNS.

The chain couples TRBV27 to TRBJ2-7; D unresolved. The germline CDR1 and CDR2 sequences are MNHEY and SMNVEV (reference sequence). The CDR3 has 16 residues. V lost 6 bases, J lost 0 bases, and 18 bases lay in between. The CDR3 is CASRVSLSRSSYEQYF. CDR3 in DNA: TGTGCCAGCAGAGTCAGCCTGAGCCGGAGCTCCTACGAGCAGTACTTC.

This chain joins TRBV5-5 and TRBJ1-2; 9 positions agree with TRBD1. The germline V gene encodes CDR1 SGHKS and CDR2 YYEKEE (reference sequence). V trimming: 4 bases; J trimming: 10 bases; junction bases outside the gene matches: 8. The CDR3 is made up of 13 amino acids. CDR3 region: CASSLRQGDIYTF. The CDR3, as DNA: TGTGCCAGCAGCCTTCGACAGGGGGACATCTACACCTTC.

This rearrangement joins TRBV5-5 to TRBJ1-5, with 11 bases lining up with TRBD1. The V gene end was trimmed by 4 bases and the J gene end by 5 bases; junction bases not matched to a gene: 11. This CDR3 has 17 residues. Germline CDR1 and CDR2: SGHKS and YYEKEE (reference sequence). CDR3 residues: CASSLGTGGGFDQPQHF. The CDR3 DNA sequence: TGTGCCAGCAGCCTCGGGACAGGGGGAGGGTTTGATCAGCCCCAGCATTTT.

The rearrangement links TRBV24-1 to TRBJ1-2, with 10 bases identical to TRBD1. The CDR3 consists of 14 residues. Germline trimming cut 4 bases from V and 8 bases from J; bases unmatched to any gene: 6. Germline CDR1 reads KGHDR; CDR2 reads SFDVKD. The CDR3 nucleotides read TGTGCCACCAGTGACCAGACAGGGGGCGGAGGCTACACCTTC. This translates into CATSDQTGGGGYTF.

This clone was seen a handful of times. The chain is built from TRBV11-2 and TRBJ2-3; 7 bases align to TRBD2. The V segment lost 1 base and the J segment 2 bases; nucleotides outside the gene matches: 9. Germline CDR1 and CDR2: SGHAT and FQNNGV. This CDR3 contains 17 residues. The CDR3 sequence: CASSLGSWTRNTDTQYF. The CDR3 nucleotides read TGTGCCAGCAGCTTAGGCAGTTGGACTAGAAACACAGATACGCAGTATTTT.

The genes are TRBV3-1 (or the pseudogene TRBV3-2) and TRBJ1-1, with D perhaps TRBD1 (6 bases). Per germline, CDR1 LGHDT and CDR2 YNNKEL (reference sequence). The CDR3 runs 14 residues. Trimming left V 1 base short and J 7 bases short, with 13 bases between. CDR3 bases: TGTGCCAGCAGCCAAGCATTCACAGGGCTTGAAGCTTTCTTT. Its protein product is CASSQAFTGLEAFF.

This rearrangement joins TRBV7-8 to TRBJ1-1; 9 nucleotides align to TRBD1. This CDR3 region has 18 residues. With 0 bases clipped from V and 0 bases from J, the junction kept 8 bases outside the gene matches. Germline loops: CDR1 SGHVS, CDR2 FQNEAQ. CDR3 coding DNA: TGTGCCAGCAGCTTAGCGTTACCGACAGGGGGGATGAACACTGAAGCTTTCTTT. Translation gives CASSLALPTGGMNTEAFF.

The V gene is TRBV29-1, the J gene TRBJ2-5; tentative D call: TRBD1 (7 bases). This CDR3 is 14 amino acids long. Germline values: CDR1 SQVTM, CDR2 ANQGSEA. V shed 7 bases and J shed 4 bases, with 19 bases lying between them. The CDR3 region is CSAARAGGRETQYF. The DNA of the CDR3 is TGCAGCGCGGCCAGGGCAGGGGGGCGAGAGACCCAGTACTTC.

This chain connects TRBV6-5 to TRBJ1-3, with unresolved D. Trimming pared 2 bases from V and 8 bases from J, leaving 16 bases between. This CDR3 has 15 amino acids. CDR1 and CDR2 from the germline V gene are MNHEY and SVGAGI. CDR3 sequence: CASSYRGFQSDTIYF. The CDR3 coding sequence is TGTGCCAGCAGTTACCGGGGTTTCCAAAGTGACACCATATATTTT.

This sequence joins TRBV11-2 and TRBJ1-3; 9 bases align to TRBD1. CDR1 and CDR2 from the germline V gene are SGHAT and FQNNGV. V was pared by 1 base and J by 4 bases, with 2 bases of the junction left unmatched. The CDR3 is made up of 15 amino acids. The CDR3 sequence: CASSLGGTGGNTIYF. CDR3 DNA sequence: TGTGCCAGCAGCTTAGGAGGGACAGGGGGAAACACCATATATTTT.

The genes are TRBV19 and TRBJ1-5; D remains unclear. V dropped 6 bases and J dropped 0 bases, with 15 bases sitting between them. CDR1 and CDR2 from the germline V gene are LNHDA and SQIVND (reference sequence). The CDR3 has 16 residues. For the CDR3, the DNA is TGTGCCAGTAGGAGGATGGGAGCCTATAGCAATCAGCCCCAGCATTTT. Amino acid sequence: CASRRMGAYSNQPQHF.

With respect to this clone: The junction departs from the called germline gene at one end, perhaps through a read error. The chain couples TRBV3-1 (or the pseudogene TRBV3-2) to TRBJ2-1; D gene ambiguous. The CDR3 length is 12 residues. Germline CDR1 and CDR2: LGHDT and YNNKEL (reference sequence). CDR3 coding DNA: TGTGCCAGCAGCCTACGAGGCAGCCAATCTATCTTC. This translates into CASSLRGSQSIF.